This note documents a single TCR beta chain sequence. The Seattle site enrolled patients during active infection and followed them longitudinally. Germline V gene data show CDR1 as MDHEN and CDR2 as SYDVKM. The CDR3 is 17 amino acids. Trimming removed 4 bases from V and 2 bases from J; junction bases left unmatched: 13. Authors' analysis steps: From reference gene primer amplification, estimates of nucleated cell counts were derived. Profiled with immunoSEQ multiplex PCR; TCRdb holds only in-frame clones, not every one. D and trimming were read from the DNA, whereas the V and J calls and clone size are those reported in that table. The sample contains more than 300,000 clones, around 87% of which appear only once. The data originate from a study of blood T cell repertoires in COVID-19.

The material sequenced was peripheral blood. The sequence derives from a woman aged 25-40 years with COVID-19, enrolled during active disease. The genes are TRBV28 and TRBJ2-5, with TRBD1 identical over 7 bases. The CDR3 DNA sequence: TGTGCCAGCAGTTACTACAGGGGTGGCTGGATACAAGAGACCCAGTACTTC. Residues: CASSYYRGGWIQETQYF.